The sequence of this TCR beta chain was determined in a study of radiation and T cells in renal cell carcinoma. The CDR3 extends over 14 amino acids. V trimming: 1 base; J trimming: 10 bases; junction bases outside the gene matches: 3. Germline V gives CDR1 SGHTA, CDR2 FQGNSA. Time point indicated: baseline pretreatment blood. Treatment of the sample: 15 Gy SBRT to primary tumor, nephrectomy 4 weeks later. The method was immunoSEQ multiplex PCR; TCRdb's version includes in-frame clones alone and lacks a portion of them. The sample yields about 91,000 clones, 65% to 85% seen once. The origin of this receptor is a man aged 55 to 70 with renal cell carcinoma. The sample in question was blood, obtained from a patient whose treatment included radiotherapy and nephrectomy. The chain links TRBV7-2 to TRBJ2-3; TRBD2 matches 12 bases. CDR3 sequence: CASSLGLAGVPQYF. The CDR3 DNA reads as TGTGCCAGCAGCTTAGGACTAGCGGGAGTTCCGCAGTATTTT.